This TCR beta chain was captured in a study of blood T cell repertoires in COVID-19. Study background: The origin of the acute and convalescent COVID-19 samples was the United States, Italy and Spain. PBMCs, B-cell-depleted T cells, or T cells provided the cDNA or gDNA that made up the material.

Sequenced by immunoSEQ multiplex PCR; TCRdb stores in-frame clones only, minus some. Of around 220,000 clones in the sample, less than 85% were seen once. The germline V gene encodes CDR1 MNHEY and CDR2 SVGAGI. The CDR3 loop spans 12 amino acids. V was trimmed by 5 bases and J by 5 bases, leaving 10 bases between them. Material for sequencing was peripheral blood. This rearrangement joins TRBV6-5 to TRBJ2-7; possible D gene TRBD2, 5 bases. This receptor was obtained from a woman older than 75 with active or convalescent COVID-19. CDR3 in DNA: TGTGCCAGCAGTAGGTCGGGGAACGAGCAGTACTTC. Translated, it gives CASSRSGNEQYF.